This T cell receptor (beta chain) was captured by sequencing in a study of CD8 T cells in Susac syndrome. CD8+ and CD4+ T cells circulating in blood were sequenced for TCR beta. The CD8+ and CD4+ T cells were isolated magnetically using a negative isolation approach, whereas the TEMRA cells were enriched by FACS. RNA, at about 0.45 to 1 ug, was reverse transcribed with random hexamers. It was immunoSEQ multiplex PCR that amplified TCR beta CDR3 across 54 Vbeta and 13 Jbeta. TCRdb redid the calling of the immunoSEQ multiplex PCR reads with MiXCR, one entry per CDR3 protein. There are approximately 160,000 distinct CDR3 sequences in the sample; 94% occur only once, and about 0.086% lies in the top ten. The CDR3 is 11 amino acids. V gave up 1 base and J gave up 9 bases, with 3 bases separating them. Germline lookup yields CDR1 KGHDR and CDR2 SFDVKD. Comment on this clonotype: As yet, its antigen is unknown.

Broader study findings: Only a relatively small number of individuals were included in the TCR sequencing and HLA analysis.

The sequence came from a human donor with multiple sclerosis. The chain uses TRBV24-1 and TRBJ2-1; D remains ambiguous. What was sequenced was CD4+ T cells from PBMCs. The CDR3 here is CATSDFLEQFF. As DNA, the CDR3 is TGTGCCACCAGTGATTTTCTTGAGCAGTTCTTC.